Sequencing of this T cell receptor beta chain was carried out in a study of CD8 T cells in ankylosing spondylitis. Study outcomes and limitations: Ankylosing spondylitis blood appeared to be characterized by a TCR beta motif of several highly homologous variants.

V gave up 3 bases and J gave up 5 bases; unmatched junction bases: 3. CDR3 length: 15 amino acids. A quantitative 5'-RACE method, one with molecular barcodes, was used to make TCR beta libraries. MiXCR, applied by TCRdb to the 5' RACE reads, yields one record per CDR3 protein. The data show 130,000 or so distinct CDR3 sequences, more than 6.5% seen once. In its sample, this clonotype was seen many times. Its antigen is not identified. This TCR came from a male donor with ankylosing spondylitis or in good health (not recorded which). The sequencing input was blood, either unsorted or a sorted T cell fraction (not recorded which). The V call is TRBV12-3 or TRBV12-4, the J call TRBJ2-1, with 11 bases aligning to TRBD2. The CDR3 DNA reads TGTGCCAGCAGTTTTGTAGCGGGGGGGAACAATGAGCAGTTCTTC. Translation: CASSFVAGGNNEQFF.